Below, 10 T cell receptor beta chains from the same sample are listed, as sequenced in a study of OX40 agonist ivuxolimab in advanced cancers. The protocol was immunoSEQ multiplex PCR, while the TCRdb copy is restricted to in-frame clones and leaves out a portion. This table holds about 64,000 clones, around 83% found once. Specimen: CD4+ or CD8+ T cells sorted from blood, collected in a trial of the OX40 agonist ivuxolimab. The source of these receptors is an adult with an advanced solid tumor such as melanoma, head and neck, liver or kidney cancer.

The chain has TRBV4-1 and TRBJ1-2, with 8 bases lining up with TRBD1. Looked up from germline, CDR1 is MGHRA and CDR2 is YSYEKL. This CDR3 comprises 19 residues. Losses at the gene ends were 1 base for V and 1 base for J; bases not matched to a gene: 14. The CDR3: CASSQGVLSRGPRNYGYTF. The DNA for the CDR3 is TGCGCCAGCAGCCAAGGGGTATTGAGCAGGGGGCCCCGTAACTATGGCTACACCTTC.

The gene calls are TRBV5-5 and TRBJ2-2, with D perhaps TRBD2 (5 bases). The CDR3 has 14 amino acids. CDR1 and CDR2 (germline): SGHKS, YYEKEE (reference sequence). Trimming took 4 bases from V and 5 from J, leaving 12 bases between them. The CDR3 reads CASSQVLETGELFF. CDR3 nucleotides: TGTGCCAGCAGCCAAGTACTAGAAACCGGGGAGCTGTTTTTT.

The chain is built from TRBV5-1 and TRBJ2-3, with D perhaps matching TRBD1 or TRBD2 (5 bases each). Germline CDR1 and CDR2: SGHRS and YFSETQ. The CDR3 totals 14 residues. Deletions cut 0 bases from V and 1 base from J, with 6 bases between. CDR3 protein: CASSLAGRTDTQYF. In DNA, the CDR3 is TGCGCCAGCAGCTTGGCGGGGCGCACAGATACGCAGTATTTT.

This chain links TRBV5-1 with TRBJ2-1; D call uncertain. The CDR3 is made up of 13 amino acids. V lost 1 base and J 7 bases, leaving 9 bases between the germline ends. Germline assignment: CDR1 SGHRS and CDR2 YFSETQ. The CDR3 sequence: CASSLSQANEQFF. The CDR3 DNA sequence: TGCGCCAGCAGCTTGAGTCAGGCGAATGAGCAGTTCTTC.

DNA for the CDR3: TGTGCCAGCGCTCGGGCAGGGGGAAGCAATCAGCCCCAGCATTTT. Its protein is CASARAGGSNQPQHF. This rearrangement joins TRBV6-5 to TRBJ1-5; 7 nucleotides agree with TRBD1. This CDR3 comprises 15 residues. Germline V CDR1 and CDR2: MNHEY, SVGAGI. V gave up 8 bases and J gave up 1 base; unmatched junction bases: 8.

The V gene is TRBV19, the J gene TRBJ2-3; D uncertain. The CDR3 is 14 amino acids. The germline CDR1 and CDR2 sequences are LNHDA and SQIVND (reference sequence). Trimming stripped 1 base from V and 4 bases from J, with 9 bases between. The CDR3 here is CASSIAPSSDTQYF. DNA for the CDR3: TGTGCCAGTAGTATAGCCCCCAGCTCAGATACGCAGTATTTT.

This chain uses TRBV5-4 with TRBJ2-1; weak D call: TRBD2 (6 bases). The CDR3 contains 13 residues. The V gene lost 1 base and the J gene lost 7 bases, with 9 bases spanning the gap. Germline V gives CDR1 SGHNT, CDR2 YYREEE (reference sequence). This CDR3 reads CASSLTGGNEQFF. The CDR3 DNA reads TGTGCCAGCAGCTTGACTGGGGGGAATGAGCAGTTCTTC.

This chain uses TRBV21-1 with TRBJ2-7. TRBV21-1 is noted as a pseudogene. The CDR3 sequence is 18 residues long. Here the CDR3 DNA reads TGTGCCAGCAGCAGCCTAGACAGGGTCCTAGCGGTCTCCTACGAGCAGTACTTC. Encoded protein: CASSSLDRVLAVSYEQYF.

Only one count was recorded for this clone. The J gene is TRBJ2-5, the V gene TRBV6-1; a weak D match, TRBD2 (6 bases). The V end was cut by 2 bases, the J end by 0 bases, with 13 bases between. CDR1 MNHNS and CDR2 SASEGT come from the germline V gene. The CDR3 length is 16 residues. Here the CDR3 reads CASSEWERAHQETQYF. In nucleotides, the CDR3 is TGTGCCAGCAGTGAATGGGAGCGGGCCCACCAAGAGACCCAGTACTTC.

V usage is TRBV5-1 and J usage is TRBJ2-5; the match to TRBD1 covers 11 bases. This CDR3 comprises 16 residues. The V gene end was trimmed by 5 bases and the J gene end by 7 bases; junction bases not matched to a gene: 13. CDR1 is SGHRS, CDR2 YFSETQ, per germline. The CDR3: CASRRDRGSSEGTQYF. CDR3 nucleotides: TGCGCCAGCAGACGGGACAGGGGGAGTTCGGAGGGGACCCAGTACTTC. Variable domain in full (rest from reference TRBV5-1 and TRBJ2-5): KAGVTQTPRYLIKTRGQQVTLSCSPISGHRSVSWYQQTPGQGLQFLFEYFSETQRNKGNFPGRFSGRQFSNSRSEMNVSTLELGDSALYLCASRRDRGSSEGTQYFGPGTRLLVL.